The 30 T cell receptor beta chains given below trace back to one sample, sequenced in a study of cytomegalovirus exposure and HLA in healthy donors. In the PCR, 60 Vbeta and 13 Jbeta primers were used. Sequenced by immunoSEQ multiplex PCR; TCRdb stores in-frame clones only, minus some. The sample contains about 140,000 clones, 79% of which appear only once. The sequencing sample was made of PBMCs. These receptors all stem from a female donor in good health and CMV-seronegative.

This sequence joins TRBV27 and TRBJ2-2, with D possibly matching TRBD1 (6 bases). V shed 5 bases and J shed 2 bases, with 21 bases lying between them. This CDR3 is built from 18 residues. Germline loops: CDR1 MNHEY, CDR2 SMNVEV (reference sequence). The CDR3 DNA follows: TGTGCCAGCAGTCGAACCTTCCCGGGACAATCCAACACCGGGGAGCTGTTTTTT. Amino acid sequence: CASSRTFPGQSNTGELFF.

This clone was detected a few times. The CDR3 coding sequence is TGTGCCTGGAGTGTTCTCCGGGGAAGGGACACTGAAGCTTTCTTT. It yields the protein CAWSVLRGRDTEAFF. This rearrangement joins TRBV30 to TRBJ1-1; D is undetermined. Germline V gene lookup returns CDR1 GTSNPN and CDR2 SVGIG (reference sequence). The CDR3 has 15 amino acids. The germline V and J ends were trimmed by 0 bases and 3 bases, with 14 bases remaining between them.

The chain employs TRBV7-2 and TRBJ2-7; TRBD2 matches at 7 bases. The V and J ends lost 1 base and 5 bases, in that order; junction bases with no gene match: 14. This CDR3 has 17 amino acids. CDR1 and CDR2 (germline): SGHTA, FQGNSA. The CDR3 loop reads CASSLGLSRLAADEQYF. The CDR3 DNA reads as TGTGCCAGCAGCTTAGGGCTTTCGCGACTAGCCGCAGACGAGCAGTACTTC.

With respect to this clone: Other nucleotide sequences from this sample produce the same CDR3. The rearrangement joins TRBV19 to TRBJ2-3; 14 nucleotides match TRBD2. Germline V CDR1 and CDR2: LNHDA, SQIVND (reference sequence). Unmatched junction bases numbered 11, after V lost 9 bases and J lost 6 bases. This CDR3 spans 16 amino acids. The CDR3, as DNA: TGTGCCAGCCTAAGGACTAGCGGGGGGCTCAGGGATACGCAGTATTTT. Protein: CASLRTSGGLRDTQYF. Full variable domain (rest looked up from reference TRBV19 and TRBJ2-3): DGGITQSPKYLFRKEGQNVTLSCEQNLNHDAMYWYRQDPGQGLRLIYYSQIVNDFQKGDIAEGYSVSREKKESFPLTVTSAQKNPTAFYLCASLRTSGGLRDTQYFGPGTRLTVL.

CDR3 loop: CASRQGTEAFF. CDR3 sequence (DNA): TGTGCCAGCAGGCAGGGGACTGAAGCTTTCTTT. This sequence joins TRBV6-1 and TRBJ1-1; perhaps TRBD1 as D (6 bases). Germline V gene lookup returns CDR1 MNHNS and CDR2 SASEGT. V lost 6 bases, J lost 5 bases, and 7 bases lay in between. The CDR3 extends over 11 amino acids.

This clone was seen once. The chain couples TRBV5-1 to TRBJ2-7, with D possibly matching TRBD2 (5 bases). The ends were cut back, 4 bases at V and 3 bases at J, with 11 bases in the middle. Germline CDR1 reads SGHRS; CDR2 reads YFSETQ. This CDR3 spans 13 amino acids. CDR3 nucleotides: TGCGCCAGCAGCCCCCCGGACTTCTACGAGCAGTACTTC. It encodes CASSPPDFYEQYF.

This clone was seen just once. This sequence joins TRBV5-8 and TRBJ2-7, with 11 bases identical to TRBD2. From germline, CDR1 is SGHTS and CDR2 YDEGEE. Trimming took 2 bases from V and 0 from J; bases not matched to a gene: 16. The CDR3 loop spans 20 amino acids. DNA for the CDR3: TGTGCCAGCAGCTTCCCCCTCGCTAGCGGGAGGACCTACTCCTCCTACGAGCAGTACTTC. Protein sequence: CASSFPLASGRTYSSYEQYF.

This chain joins TRBV5-1 and TRBJ1-4; a weak D match, TRBD1 (6 bases). The V and J ends lost 1 base and 5 bases respectively, with 18 bases between them. Germline values: CDR1 SGHRS, CDR2 YFSETQ. The CDR3 consists of 17 residues. DNA for the CDR3: TGCGCCAGCAGCTTGAGGGGTCCGACAGGAATGAATGAAAAACTGTTTTTT. Protein: CASSLRGPTGMNEKLFF.

This chain uses TRBV15 with TRBJ1-5, with TRBD1 matching 9 bases. Trimming cost V 3 bases and J 5 bases; bases outside gene matches: 11. The CDR3 runs to 17 residues. The germline V gene has CDR1 LNHNV and CDR2 YYDKDF (reference sequence). CDR3 nucleotide sequence: TGTGCCACCAGCAGCCTTGCACCGGGACAGGGTTATCAGCCCCAGCATTTT. This codes for CATSSLAPGQGYQPQHF. Based on the CDR3 plus reference TRBV15 and TRBJ1-5, the full variable domain is DAMVIQNPRYQVTQFGKPVTLSCSQTLNHNVMYWYQQKSSQAPKLLFHYYDKDFNNEADTPDNFQSRRPNTSFCFLDIRSPGLGDTAMYLCATSSLAPGQGYQPQHFGDGTRLSIL.

V is TRBV4-3 and J is TRBJ1-2; 9 bases fit TRBD1. Per the germline V gene, CDR1 is LGHNA and CDR2 is YSLEER. V lost 4 bases to trimming and J lost 2 bases; unmatched junction nucleotides: 2. The CDR3 totals 14 residues. The CDR3 protein is CASSPGTGNYGYTF. In DNA form, the CDR3 reads TGCGCCAGCAGCCCTGGGACAGGGAACTATGGCTACACCTTC.

This chain connects TRBV4-1 to TRBJ2-5; 8 positions match TRBD2. The germline V gene encodes CDR1 MGHRA and CDR2 YSYEKL. CDR3 length equals 14 residues. Trimming removed 3 bases from V and 5 bases from J; junction bases left unmatched: 5. CDR3 amino acids: CASSQTGLAETQYF. The CDR3 DNA reads TGCGCCAGCAGCCAGACAGGACTAGCTGAGACCCAGTACTTC.

J is TRBJ2-2 and V is TRBV5-4; 7 nucleotides align to TRBD1. Trimming removed 2 bases from V and 5 bases from J; junction bases left unmatched: 12. In germline, CDR1 is SGHNT, CDR2 YYREEE (reference sequence). The CDR3 length is 17 residues. The CDR3, as DNA: TGTGCCAGCAGCTTTAGGGGGCCTAGCTGGAGGACCGGGGAGCTGTTTTTT. This translates into CASSFRGPSWRTGELFF.

In this sample, this clone turned up once. This chain links TRBV7-8 with TRBJ2-2; the match to TRBD2 covers 7 bases. The germline CDR1 and CDR2 sequences are SGHVS and FQNEAQ. Trimming removed 4 bases from V and 5 bases from J; junction bases left unmatched: 13. The CDR3 loop spans 17 amino acids. The CDR3 DNA reads TGTGCCAGCAGCTCCAGTTCCCCGCTGGGGGGGACCGGGGAGCTGTTTTTT. Translating it yields CASSSSSPLGGTGELFF.

CDR3 sequence: CASSSSPPGEQYF. CDR3 nucleotides: TGTGCCAGCAGTTCGTCCCCGCCGGGCGAGCAGTACTTC. V gene TRBV6-5 combines with J gene TRBJ2-7; D remains ambiguous. V lost 4 bases and J 6 bases, leaving 13 bases between the germline ends. Germline loops: CDR1 MNHEY, CDR2 SVGAGI. The CDR3 covers 13 residues.

The V and J genes are TRBV5-1 and TRBJ1-2; 9 positions agree with TRBD1. Germline CDR1 is SGHRS and CDR2 is YFSETQ. The CDR3 consists of 15 residues. Unmatched junction bases numbered 11, after V lost 4 bases and J lost 7 bases. CDR3 protein: CASSTTGDRVCGYTF. The DNA of the CDR3 is TGCGCCAGCAGCACAACCGGGGACAGGGTGTGTGGCTACACCTTC.

The rearrangement uses TRBV5-1 and TRBJ2-5; the D gene is possibly TRBD2 (5 bases). CDR3 size: 14 residues. Germline CDR1 reads SGHRS; CDR2 reads YFSETQ. V lost 0 bases, J lost 5 bases, and 11 bases lay in between. The CDR3 spells CASSLESSTETQYF. CDR3 coding DNA: TGCGCCAGCAGCTTGGAGTCTAGCACGGAGACCCAGTACTTC. Full variable domain (outside the CDR3, taken from reference TRBV5-1 and TRBJ2-5): KAGVTQTPRYLIKTRGQQVTLSCSPISGHRSVSWYQQTPGQGLQFLFEYFSETQRNKGNFPGRFSGRQFSNSRSEMNVSTLELGDSALYLCASSLESSTETQYFGPGTRLLVL.

This clone was seen repeatedly, ten times or more. The chain has TRBV28 and TRBJ2-3; D may be TRBD1 (6 bases). V shed 2 bases and J shed 2 bases, with 14 bases lying between them. Germline values: CDR1 MDHEN, CDR2 SYDVKM. The CDR3 is 16 amino acids. The CDR3 spells CASSLELGQFTDTQYF. Here the CDR3 DNA reads TGTGCCAGCAGTTTAGAGCTAGGACAGTTCACAGATACGCAGTATTTT.

The chain combines TRBV5-6 with TRBJ2-1; weak D call: TRBD2 (6 bases). The CDR3 consists of 14 residues. V lost 2 bases, J lost 7 bases, and 13 bases lay in between. The germline V gene encodes CDR1 SGHDT and CDR2 YYEEEE. The CDR3 sequence is CASSFTGVGNEQFF. The CDR3, as DNA: TGTGCCAGCAGCTTTACGGGAGTGGGGAATGAGCAGTTCTTC.

In DNA, the CDR3 is TGTGCCAGCAGCTTAGTGGTAGCGGGTGAGCAGTACTTC. This codes for CASSLVVAGEQYF. The chain has TRBV7-9 and TRBJ2-7, with 7 bases lining up with TRBD2. The CDR3 is made up of 13 amino acids. J was trimmed by 7 bases and V by 1 base; bases with no gene match: 4. The germline V gene has CDR1 SEHNR and CDR2 FQNEAQ (reference sequence).

This rearrangement joins TRBV27 to TRBJ1-4, with 9 bases that match TRBD1. V gave up 5 bases and J gave up 10 bases; unmatched junction bases: 20. This CDR3 region has 18 residues. Germline-derived CDR1 and CDR2 are MNHEY and SMNVEV (reference sequence). The CDR3 sequence is CASSPILGGGQGPVKLFF. The CDR3 DNA reads as TGTGCCAGCAGTCCTATTTTAGGTGGGGGACAGGGCCCAGTAAAACTGTTTTTT.

The genes are TRBV7-2 and TRBJ2-3; 7 bases line up with TRBD1. The V segment lost 3 bases and the J segment 6 bases; nucleotides outside the gene matches: 6. Germline V lookup: CDR1 SGHTA, CDR2 FQGNSA. This CDR3 spans 14 amino acids. The CDR3 DNA reads TGTGCCAGCAGCTTCCGACAGGGAATGGATACGCAGTATTTT. It yields the protein CASSFRQGMDTQYF.

CDR3 DNA: TGTGCCTGGGGTTGGGGCGGGGGCACTGAAGCTTTCTTT. Translated, it gives CAWGWGGGTEAFF. The chain joins TRBV30 to TRBJ1-1, with D tentatively TRBD1 (5 bases). CDR3 length equals 13 residues. Germline V CDR1 and CDR2: GTSNPN, SVGIG (reference sequence). V gave up 5 bases and J gave up 4 bases, with 14 bases separating them. The complete variable domain, with remaining parts taken from reference TRBV30 and TRBJ1-1, reads SQTIHQWPATLVQPVGSPLSLECTVEGTSNPNLYWYRQAAGRGLQLLFYSVGIGQISSEVPQNLSASRPQDRQFILSSKKLLLSDSGFYLCAWGWGGGTEAFFGQGTRLTVV.

This clone was counted between two and nine times. The rearrangement uses TRBV6-6 and TRBJ2-1; 8 bases are a match to TRBD1. V lost 4 bases to trimming and J lost 12 bases; unmatched junction nucleotides: 11. This CDR3 region has 14 residues. Germline V gene data show CDR1 as MNHNY and CDR2 as SVGAGI (reference sequence). CDR3 nucleotide sequence: TGTGCCAGCAGTTCCCGCGGACAGGGTGAAAGGCAGTTCTTC. It is translated as CASSSRGQGERQFF.

This clone has ten or more counts. The chain uses TRBV19 and TRBJ2-3, with 14 bases that match TRBD2. Germline loops: CDR1 LNHDA, CDR2 SQIVND (reference sequence). This CDR3 contains 18 residues. Trimming removed 5 bases from V and 2 bases from J; junction bases left unmatched: 9. Here the CDR3 DNA reads TGTGCCAGTAGTGACGCCCTGACTAGCGGGAGGGACACAGATACGCAGTATTTT. Its protein is CASSDALTSGRDTDTQYF.

For the CDR3, the DNA is TGTGCCAGCAGCCAAGATGAGGTAGCGGGAATGGCTGAAGAGACCCAGTACTTC. It translates to CASSQDEVAGMAEETQYF. The chain is built from TRBV4-2 and TRBJ2-5; 8 nucleotides line up with TRBD2. There are 18 residues in the CDR3. The junction had 12 bases not matched to a gene; V was cut back by 0 bases and J by 3 bases. Germline lookup yields CDR1 LGHNA and CDR2 YNFKEQ.

This clone was observed a single time. The V gene is TRBV5-1, the J gene TRBJ1-6; a possible D gene is TRBD1 (5 bases). The ends were cut back, 5 bases at V and 7 bases at J, with 10 bases in the middle. The CDR3 contains 13 residues. CDR1 and CDR2 (germline): SGHRS, YFSETQ. The CDR3 DNA reads TGCGCCAGCAGGCGGGGGGAAAATTCACCCCTCCACTTT. This codes for CASRRGENSPLHF.

This CDR3 reads CASSPTVRTEAFF. CDR3 nucleotide sequence: TGTGCCAGCAGCCCCACCGTGAGGACTGAAGCTTTCTTT. This chain links TRBV7-3 with TRBJ1-1; D gene unclear. Germline V gene data show CDR1 as SGHTA and CDR2 as FQGTGA. The CDR3 consists of 13 residues. Deletions cut 5 bases from V and 5 bases from J, with 12 bases between.

A remark on this clone: The same CDR3 can be traced to other DNA sequences in this sample. V usage is TRBV30 and J usage is TRBJ2-3; the match to TRBD2 covers 13 bases. The CDR3 length is 15 residues. The junction had 5 bases not matched to a gene; V was cut back by 3 bases and J by 5 bases. Looked up from germline, CDR1 is GTSNPN and CDR2 is SVGIG (reference sequence). The CDR3 DNA reads as TGTGCCTGGAGGGGGGGACTAGCGGGGAGAGATACGCAGTATTTT. Translated, it gives CAWRGGLAGRDTQYF.

V is TRBV30 and J is TRBJ2-7; TRBD1 matches at 9 bases. Germline CDR1 reads GTSNPN; CDR2 reads SVGIG (reference sequence). The V and J ends lost 3 bases and 6 bases, in that order; junction bases with no gene match: 6. The CDR3 sequence is 13 residues long. In DNA, the CDR3 is TGTGCCTGGAGGCCCGGGACAGGGTTCGAGCAGTACTTC. This gives the protein CAWRPGTGFEQYF.

The V call is TRBV6-1, the J call TRBJ1-4, with a tentative D call TRBD1 (6 bases). Germline CDR1 is MNHNS and CDR2 is SASEGT. The CDR3 consists of 14 residues. V lost 6 bases and J lost 5, with 13 bases in between. The CDR3 region is CASSPRGRNEKLFF. The CDR3 nucleotides are TGTGCCAGCAGCCCCAGGGGTAGAAATGAAAAACTGTTTTTT.